Each of the 20 T cell receptor beta chains below was sequenced from the same sample in a study of T cell repertoires in cytomegalovirus infection. MiXCR was run by TCRdb on the reads, yielding one entry per CDR3 protein. The table lists fewer than 1,000,000 distinct CDR3 sequences, less than 35% of them singletons. Their cognate antigens are unknown. The sequences come from cultured CD8+ T cells from PBMCs, collected from culture after CMV antigen stimulation. Every receptor here comes from a human donor in good health (CMV status not recorded). Some clones in this sample may be carry-over from other donors' samples.

The V and J genes are TRBV6-2 or TRBV6-3 and TRBJ1-5; the match to TRBD1 covers 8 bases. The ends lost 6 bases at V and 6 bases at J; junction bases unmatched: 4. CDR1 and CDR2 (germline): MNHEY, SVGEGT. The CDR3 totals 13 residues. DNA for the CDR3: TGTGCCAGCAGAGACAGGGGAATTCAGCCCCAGCATTTT. Amino acid sequence: CASRDRGIQPQHF.

In its sample, this clonotype was seen a few times. The CDR3 sequence is CASSSLQRSSYNEQFF. CDR3 nucleotide sequence: TGTGCCAGCAGTTCTCTACAGCGGAGCTCCTACAATGAGCAGTTCTTC. V usage is TRBV28 and J usage is TRBJ2-1, with D possibly matching TRBD2 (5 bases). The CDR3 consists of 16 residues. V lost 4 bases, J lost 0 bases, and 13 bases lay in between. From germline, CDR1 is MDHEN and CDR2 SYDVKM.

The chain carries TRBV28 and TRBJ2-6; the D gene is possibly TRBD1 (6 bases). CDR1 and CDR2 (germline): MDHEN, SYDVKM. V was clipped by 3 bases and J by 2 bases, with 11 bases between them. The CDR3 sequence is 16 residues long. The CDR3, as DNA: TGTGCCAGCAGTTTCGATTCAGGGGCTGGGGCCAACGTCCTGACTTTC. Its translation is CASSFDSGAGANVLTF. Full variable domain (rest looked up from reference TRBV28 and TRBJ2-6): DVKVTQSSRYLVKRTGEKVFLECVQDMDHENMFWYRQDPGLGLRLIYFSYDVKMKEKGDIPEGYSVSREKKERFSLILESASTNQTSMYLCASSFDSGAGANVLTFGAGSRLTVL.

This clonotype was seen repeatedly, ten times or more. This chain links TRBV7-3 with TRBJ2-1; a weak D match, TRBD2 (7 bases). This CDR3 is 14 amino acids long. V lost 1 base and J 8 bases, leaving 12 bases between the germline ends. Germline V lookup: CDR1 SGHTA, CDR2 FQGTGA. DNA for the CDR3: TGTGCCAGCAGCTTAAACGGGGGGCTGCATGAGCAGTTCTTC. This gives the protein CASSLNGGLHEQFF. The variable domain in full, completed from reference TRBV7-3 and TRBJ2-1, reads GAGVSQTPSNKVTEKGKYVELRCDPISGHTALYWYRQSLGQGPEFLIYFQGTGAADDSGLPNDRFFAVRPEGSVSTLKIQRTERGDSAVYLCASSLNGGLHEQFFGPGTRLTVL.

V is TRBV5-4 and J is TRBJ1-4; D gene ambiguous. CDR3 length: 14 residues. Per the germline V gene, CDR1 is SGHNT and CDR2 is YYREEE (reference sequence). The ends were cut back, 3 bases at V and 5 bases at J, with 11 bases in the middle. CDR3 DNA sequence: TGTGCCAGCAGCTACGGATCACCGAATGAAAAACTGTTTTTT. Amino acids: CASSYGSPNEKLFF.

The chain joins TRBV4-1 to TRBJ1-3; no clear D. Germline V gene data show CDR1 as MGHRA and CDR2 as YSYEKL. The ends were cut back, 0 bases at V and 0 bases at J, with 12 bases in the middle. There are 17 residues in the CDR3. The CDR3 here is CASSQESQAISGNTIYF. For the CDR3, the DNA is TGCGCCAGCAGCCAAGAATCCCAAGCGATCTCTGGAAACACCATATATTTT.

The CDR3 sequence is CASSPPGSGDYEQYF. In DNA form, the CDR3 reads TGTGCCAGCAGCCCTCCTGGGAGCGGGGACTACGAGCAGTACTTC. This sequence joins TRBV7-4 and TRBJ2-7, with 7 bases that match TRBD2. The CDR3 is made up of 15 amino acids. The germline gives CDR1 SGHVT, CDR2 SQSDAQ. Trimming removed 5 bases from V and 3 bases from J; junction bases left unmatched: 10.

This clonotype has a handful of counts. J is TRBJ1-1 and V is TRBV6-2 or TRBV6-3, with a tentative D call TRBD1 (5 bases). The length of the CDR3 is 15 residues. V lost 2 bases, J lost 1 base, and 11 bases lay in between. Germline CDR1 is MNHEY and CDR2 is SVGEGT. Here the CDR3 DNA reads TGTGCCAGCAGTTACCCGGGACCATGGAACACTGAAGCTTTCTTT. It translates to CASSYPGPWNTEAFF.

CDR3 nucleotide sequence: TGTGCCAGCAGCTCCGGCGGGGAACAGAAAGCTTTCTTT. This encodes CASSSGGEQKAFF. The rearrangement uses TRBV7-8 and TRBJ1-1; D is uncertain. The CDR3 is 13 amino acids. V dropped 4 bases and J dropped 9 bases, with 15 bases sitting between them. Germline CDR1 and CDR2: SGHVS and FQNEAQ. The entire variable domain, with the rest obtained from reference TRBV7-8 and TRBJ1-1, is as follows: GAGVSQSPRYKVAKRGQDVALRCDPISGHVSLFWYQQALGQGPEFLTYFQNEAQLDKSGLPSDRFFAERPEGSVSTLKIQRTQQEDSAVYLCASSSGGEQKAFFGQGTRLTVV.

The chain employs TRBV14 and TRBJ2-7; no clear D gene. The CDR3 spans 15 residues. The V gene lost 1 base and the J gene lost 6 bases, with 16 bases spanning the gap. Per the germline V gene, CDR1 is SGHDN and CDR2 is FVKESK. This CDR3 reads CASSQAFGPSSEQYV. CDR3 DNA sequence: TGTGCCAGCAGCCAAGCGTTTGGCCCCTCTAGCGAGCAGTACGTC.

The rearrangement joins TRBV6-5 to TRBJ1-2; no reliable D call. Looked up from germline, CDR1 is MNHEY and CDR2 is SVGAGI. This CDR3 region has 14 residues. Trimming removed 2 bases from V and 6 bases from J, with 13 bases in between. The CDR3 reads CASSYIAGANGYTF. The CDR3, as DNA: TGTGCCAGCAGTTACATCGCAGGTGCTAATGGCTACACCTTC.

The chain combines TRBV19 with TRBJ2-3; 9 nucleotides agree with TRBD2. V shed 4 bases, J shed 6 bases, and the junction held 11 bases outside the gene matches. The V gene's germline CDR1 is LNHDA and CDR2 SQIVND (reference sequence). This CDR3 is 16 amino acids long. CDR3 region: CASSKASGDLRDTQYF. Here the CDR3 DNA reads TGTGCCAGTAGTAAAGCTAGCGGGGACCTCAGGGATACGCAGTATTTT. The full variable domain, rest sourced from reference TRBV19 and TRBJ2-3, is DGGITQSPKYLFRKEGQNVTLSCEQNLNHDAMYWYRQDPGQGLRLIYYSQIVNDFQKGDIAEGYSVSREKKESFPLTVTSAQKNPTAFYLCASSKASGDLRDTQYFGPGTRLTVL.

This clonotype was seen at least ten times. The rearrangement links TRBV6-1 to TRBJ2-7; D might be TRBD1 (5 bases). From germline, CDR1 is MNHNS and CDR2 SASEGT. The CDR3 is 13 amino acids. Trimming pared 5 bases from V and 1 base from J, leaving 9 bases between. The CDR3 is CASSIRQSYEQYV. The CDR3 region has the DNA TGTGCCAGCAGTATAAGACAGTCCTACGAGCAGTACGTC.

The chain combines TRBV9 with TRBJ1-2; TRBD1 aligns across 8 bases. CDR3 length: 12 amino acids. J was trimmed by 6 bases and V by 9 bases; bases with no gene match: 7. Per the germline V gene, CDR1 is SGDLS and CDR2 is YYNGEE. CDR3 DNA sequence: TGTGCCACCGCAGGGGGCGCGGATGGCTACACCTTC. Its protein product is CATAGGADGYTF.

This clonotype has only a few counts. The gene calls are TRBV7-9 and TRBJ1-2; 9 bases map to TRBD1. The length of the CDR3 is 15 residues. Germline V gives CDR1 SEHNR, CDR2 FQNEAQ (reference sequence). V lost 5 bases and J lost 5; bases outside the gene matches: 9. CDR3 DNA: TGTGCCAGCAGCGATTTACAGGGGGCGATGTATGGCTACACCTTC. This encodes CASSDLQGAMYGYTF.

There are many counts of this clonotype. This sequence joins TRBV27 and TRBJ1-5, with 10 positions matching TRBD1. This CDR3 spans 14 amino acids. Germline V gene sequence: CDR1 MNHEY, CDR2 SMNVEV (reference sequence). V trimming: 5 bases; J trimming: 9 bases; junction bases outside the gene matches: 7. For the CDR3, the DNA is TGTGCCAGCAGTCCCGGACAGGGGGATTGGCCCCAGCATTTT. It specifies CASSPGQGDWPQHF.

This rearrangement joins TRBV27 to TRBJ2-1; D is possibly TRBD1 (6 bases). The CDR3 runs 12 residues. Germline V gives CDR1 MNHEY, CDR2 SMNVEV (reference sequence). V was shortened by 2 bases and J by 12 bases, with 11 bases between the two germline ends. CDR3 region: CASSLPGQWQFF. The CDR3 nucleotides read TGTGCCAGCAGTTTACCGGGACAATGGCAGTTCTTC.

This clonotype has only a few counts. The chain employs TRBV15 and TRBJ2-3; 7 bases fit TRBD2. V gave up 1 base and J gave up 4 bases; unmatched junction bases: 2. This CDR3 has 14 amino acids. The germline V gene has CDR1 LNHNV and CDR2 YYDKDF (reference sequence). The CDR3 DNA sequence: TGTGCCACCAGCAGAGGCCGGGGGGCAGATACGCAGTATTTT. It translates to CATSRGRGADTQYF.

This clonotype has a count of ten or more. The chain employs TRBV6-5 and TRBJ2-1; no clear D. V was cut by 5 bases and J by 4 bases, with 9 bases left in between. Germline V CDR1 and CDR2: MNHEY, SVGAGI. The CDR3 extends over 13 amino acids. The CDR3 loop is CASSATEYNEQFF. The CDR3 coding sequence is TGTGCCAGCAGTGCGACCGAATACAATGAGCAGTTCTTC.

The genes are TRBV6-1 and TRBJ1-4, with TRBD1 identical over 8 bases. This CDR3 spans 15 amino acids. The germline gives CDR1 MNHNS, CDR2 SASEGT. V lost 8 bases to trimming and J lost 5 bases; unmatched junction nucleotides: 10. This CDR3 is CASDDRGVWNEKLFF. In DNA form, the CDR3 reads TGTGCCAGCGACGACAGGGGAGTTTGGAATGAAAAACTGTTTTTT.